The present T cell receptor beta chain was sequenced within a study of cytomegalovirus exposure and HLA in healthy donors. Broader study findings: Fewer than 20,000 TCR beta sequences were associated with HLA alleles at 0.05 false discovery rate in a later analysis. Sequencing depth roughly uniform across donors was assumed in presence/absence analyses.

The CDR3 has 17 residues. Germline CDR1 SGDLS, CDR2 YYNGEE. In regard to this clone: What it binds is not known. An end of the junction does not agree with germline; a read error may underlie this.

The study ran its PCR with 60 Vbeta and 13 Jbeta primers. The table came from immunoSEQ multiplex PCR; TCRdb's copy has only in-frame clones and leaves some out. This sample yields over 80,000 clones, of which about 81% are seen a single time; 5.2% belongs to the top ten. This rearrangement joins TRBV9 to TRBJ2-2; possible D gene TRBD2, 6 bases. Specimen: PBMCs. This TCR derives from a man aged 40-49 years in good health and CMV-seropositive. In DNA, the CDR3 is TGTGCCAACAGCGACCTGGCCGACTCGGGGGTCACCGGGGAGCTGTTTTTT. Its protein product is CANSDLADSGVTGELFF.